Following are 21 T cell receptor beta chains from one sample sequenced in a study of cytotoxic CD8 clonotypes in ibrutinib-treated CLL. Profiling relied on immunoSEQ multiplex PCR, and the TCRdb table lists in-frame clones only, not all of them. The sample lists tens of thousands of clones, over 65% occurring once. The source was PBMCs, collected after 24 months of ibrutinib treatment. The receptors come from a human donor with chronic lymphocytic leukemia.

The rearrangement joins TRBV2 to TRBJ2-3; 7 bases agree with TRBD2. In germline, CDR1 is SNHLY, CDR2 FYNNEI. V shed 4 bases, J shed 0 bases, and the junction held 13 bases outside the gene matches. CDR3 length equals 18 residues. CDR3 amino acids: CASSGGPRGVPSTDTQYF. The DNA of the CDR3 is TGTGCCAGCAGTGGAGGTCCTCGGGGGGTCCCTAGCACAGATACGCAGTATTTT. Drawing the rest from reference TRBV2 and TRBJ2-3, the complete variable domain is EPEVTQTPSHQVTQMGQEVILRCVPISNHLYFYWYRQILGQKVEFLVSFYNNEISEKSEIFDDQFSVERPDGSNFTLKIRSTKLEDSAMYFCASSGGPRGVPSTDTQYFGPGTRLTVL.

This clone has only a few counts. Written as DNA, the CDR3 is TGTGCCAGCAGCTTGGACGCGTCGGATCAGCCCCAGCATTTT. It yields the protein CASSLDASDQPQHF. The gene calls are TRBV7-9 and TRBJ1-5; D gene uncertain. With 3 bases removed from V and 5 bases from J, the gap between germline ends came to 11 bases. CDR3 length: 14 residues. Germline V gene data show CDR1 as SEHNR and CDR2 as FQNEAQ (reference sequence).

The genes are TRBV13 and TRBJ2-7, with 10 bases fitting TRBD1. V lost 4 bases, J lost 4 bases, and 4 bases stayed unmatched. This CDR3 comprises 14 residues. The germline gives CDR1 PRHDT, CDR2 FYEKMQ (reference sequence). The CDR3 DNA reads as TGTGCCAGCAGCTGGACAGGGGGTCCTTACGAGCAGTACTTC. This codes for CASSWTGGPYEQYF.

This chain uses TRBV6-1 with TRBJ1-1; TRBD1 is a possible D gene (5 bases). V was clipped by 8 bases and J by 1 base, with 14 bases between them. Germline-derived CDR1 and CDR2 are MNHNS and SASEGT. The CDR3 extends over 14 amino acids. The CDR3 spells CASPLTETNTEAFF. The CDR3 DNA reads TGTGCCAGCCCTTTGACAGAGACGAACACTGAAGCTTTCTTT.

V gene TRBV6-6 combines with J gene TRBJ1-5; no reliable D call. Germline V gene lookup returns CDR1 MNHNY and CDR2 SVGAGI (reference sequence). V dropped 7 bases and J dropped 3 bases, with 10 bases sitting between them. The CDR3 runs 13 residues. CDR3 loop: CASNHRPNQPQHF. The DNA of the CDR3 is TGTGCCAGCAATCACAGACCCAATCAGCCCCAGCATTTT.

This chain joins TRBV6-5 and TRBJ2-1, with TRBD2 as a possible D gene (6 bases). CDR3 length: 13 amino acids. V was clipped by 4 bases and J by 6 bases, with 10 bases between them. Germline CDR1 reads MNHEY; CDR2 reads SVGAGI. CDR3 residues: CASSLAGSNEQFF. The CDR3 DNA follows: TGTGCCAGCAGTTTGGCGGGGAGCAATGAGCAGTTCTTC.

The chain links TRBV7-8 to TRBJ1-3, with TRBD1 matching over 9 bases. The germline gives CDR1 SGHVS, CDR2 FQNEAQ. This CDR3 is 18 amino acids long. The V and J ends lost 1 base and 1 base, in that order; junction bases with no gene match: 8. The CDR3 region is CASSLVRGTGTSGNTIYF. CDR3 in DNA: TGTGCCAGCAGCTTAGTTCGTGGGACAGGGACGTCTGGAAACACCATATATTTT.

This clone was counted once. The rearrangement joins TRBV7-6 to TRBJ2-7; D is possibly TRBD1 (5 bases). The CDR3 consists of 15 residues. Germline lookup yields CDR1 SGHVS and CDR2 FNYEAQ. Trimming cost V 0 bases and J 4 bases, with 13 bases left between them. CDR3 bases: TGTGCCAGCAGCTTAGCGGCAGGGTCTTTTTACGAGCAGTACTTC. Translated: CASSLAAGSFYEQYF.

This clone came up a few times. The chain recombines TRBV7-3 with TRBJ2-6; 7 nucleotides align to TRBD1. CDR3 size: 19 residues. V shed 5 bases and J 0 bases; nucleotides not matched to a gene: 13. Germline values: CDR1 SGHTA, CDR2 FQGTGA. The CDR3 DNA is TGTGCCAGCAGCCCTAAGTGGGACAGTCGAACCTCTGGGGCCAACGTCCTGACTTTC. It codes for CASSPKWDSRTSGANVLTF.

V usage is TRBV5-4 and J usage is TRBJ1-2, with a tentative D call TRBD1 (6 bases). V was trimmed by 0 bases and J by 8 bases, leaving 14 bases between them. The CDR3 has 14 residues. The V gene's germline CDR1 is SGHNT and CDR2 YYREEE (reference sequence). The CDR3 region is CASSLGAGALGYTF. As DNA, the CDR3 is TGTGCCAGCAGCTTGGGGGCAGGGGCTCTCGGCTACACCTTC.

The V gene is TRBV18, the J gene TRBJ2-7; TRBD1 matches 9 bases. CDR1 and CDR2 from the germline V gene are KGHSH and LQKENI. Unmatched junction bases numbered 2, after V lost 2 bases and J lost 3 bases. This CDR3 region has 14 residues. The DNA of the CDR3 is TGTGCCAGCTCACCAATGACAGGGGGCTACGAGCAGTACTTC. Encoded protein: CASSPMTGGYEQYF.

This rearrangement joins TRBV5-1 to TRBJ2-1, with 7 bases fitting TRBD1. The CDR3 sequence is 14 residues long. With V trimmed by 6 bases and J by 6 bases, 9 bases remained unmatched. Germline V gene lookup returns CDR1 SGHRS and CDR2 YFSETQ. The CDR3 region is CASTPPGQFNEQFF. DNA of the CDR3: TGCGCCAGCACCCCTCCGGGACAGTTCAATGAGCAGTTCTTC.

The rearrangement uses TRBV28 and TRBJ1-1, with TRBD1 matching 7 bases. With V trimmed by 4 bases and J by 3 bases, 17 bases remained unmatched. The CDR3 totals 18 residues. Germline CDR1 is MDHEN and CDR2 is SYDVKM. This CDR3 reads CASSSPPDRALVDTEAFF. As DNA, the CDR3 is TGTGCCAGCAGTTCCCCCCCCGACAGGGCTCTTGTGGACACTGAAGCTTTCTTT. Together with reference TRBV28 and TRBJ1-1, the CDR3 gives the full variable domain: DVKVTQSSRYLVKRTGEKVFLECVQDMDHENMFWYRQDPGLGLRLIYFSYDVKMKEKGDIPEGYSVSREKKERFSLILESASTNQTSMYLCASSSPPDRALVDTEAFFGQGTRLTVV.

The chain joins TRBV7-2 to TRBJ2-7; the D gene is possibly TRBD1 (6 bases). V was clipped by 5 bases and J by 3 bases, with 14 bases between them. The CDR3 sequence is 14 residues long. The germline V gene has CDR1 SGHTA and CDR2 FQGNSA. The CDR3 DNA reads as TGTGCCAGCAGCGTCTCCGGGACAAACTACGAGCAGTACTTC. Protein sequence: CASSVSGTNYEQYF.

V and J are TRBV10-1 and TRBJ2-7, with 7 nucleotides matching TRBD2. V dropped 9 bases and J dropped 7; count of bases not matched to a gene: 9. The CDR3 is 12 residues long. Per the germline V gene, CDR1 is WNHNN and CDR2 is SYGVQD (reference sequence). Written as DNA, the CDR3 is TGCGCCAGTCATCGGGGAGGGTGGGAGCAGTACTTC. Protein product: CASHRGGWEQYF.

This clone was observed a few times. This chain uses TRBV18 with TRBJ1-1; D gene unclear. The germline gives CDR1 KGHSH, CDR2 LQKENI. The V gene lost 8 bases and the J gene lost 3 bases, with 13 bases spanning the gap. The CDR3 spans 13 residues. The CDR3 region is CASTDGQDTEAFF. The DNA for the CDR3 is TGTGCCAGCACAGACGGGCAAGACACTGAAGCTTTCTTT. The variable domain in full, with the rest retrieved from reference TRBV18 and TRBJ1-1, is NAGVMQNPRHLVRRRGQEARLRCSPMKGHSHVYWYRQLPEEGLKFMVYLQKENIIDESGMPKERFSAEFPKEGPSILRIQQVVRGDSAAYFCASTDGQDTEAFFGQGTRLTVV.

This clone was seen a few times. The chain carries TRBV15 and TRBJ2-1; D call uncertain. The V gene's germline CDR1 is LNHNV and CDR2 YYDKDF (reference sequence). This CDR3 is built from 15 residues. Trimming removed 4 bases from V and 9 bases from J, with 19 bases in between. CDR3: CATSNPTRIGGEQFF. The CDR3 region has the DNA TGTGCCACCAGCAACCCTACCCGGATCGGCGGTGAGCAGTTCTTC.

In DNA form, the CDR3 reads TGTGCCTGGAGAGGTGGGGGGGCCTACGAGCAGTACTTC. Translated: CAWRGGGAYEQYF. The rearrangement joins TRBV30 to TRBJ2-7, with 7 bases matching TRBD2. Trimming cost V 3 bases and J 2 bases; bases outside gene matches: 4. CDR1 and CDR2 from the germline V gene are GTSNPN and SVGIG (reference sequence). This CDR3 contains 13 residues.

The count of this clone is one. The chain combines TRBV5-1 with TRBJ1-1; 7 positions match TRBD1. V lost 4 bases and J lost 1; bases outside the gene matches: 10. Germline V CDR1 and CDR2: SGHRS, YFSETQ. The CDR3 covers 16 residues. CDR3 sequence reads: CASSRSPGQKNTEAFF. The DNA for the CDR3 is TGCGCCAGCAGCCGGTCCCCGGGACAGAAGAACACTGAAGCTTTCTTT.

CDR3 sequence: CASKGEGGVNEQFF. CDR3 DNA sequence: TGTGCCAGCAAGGGGGAGGGAGGCGTGAATGAGCAGTTCTTC. The chain uses TRBV9 and TRBJ2-1; possible D gene TRBD2, 7 bases. The CDR3 is 14 amino acids. CDR1 SGDLS and CDR2 YYNGEE come from the germline V gene. V lost 6 bases and J 7 bases, leaving 17 bases between the germline ends.

The gene calls are TRBV6-5 and TRBJ2-7; a weak D match, TRBD1 (7 bases). Trimming shortened V by 7 bases and J by 5 bases, and 21 bases separated the two germline ends. The germline CDR1 and CDR2 sequences are MNHEY and SVGAGI. The CDR3 totals 15 residues. Here the CDR3 DNA reads TGTGCCAGCACCCTTAACTACAGGGGCGGGAACGAGCAGTACTTC. This gives the protein CASTLNYRGGNEQYF.